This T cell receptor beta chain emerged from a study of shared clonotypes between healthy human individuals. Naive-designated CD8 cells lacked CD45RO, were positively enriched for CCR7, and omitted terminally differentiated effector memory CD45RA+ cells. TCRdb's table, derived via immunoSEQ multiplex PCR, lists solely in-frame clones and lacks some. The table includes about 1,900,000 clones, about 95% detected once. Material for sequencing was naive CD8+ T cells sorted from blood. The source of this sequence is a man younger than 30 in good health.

The CDR3 DNA reads TGTGCCAGCAGTAGGTTGACCGGGCCAGATACGCAGTATTTT. It encodes CASSRLTGPDTQYF. The chain combines TRBV6-1 with TRBJ2-3; D uncertain. The V end lost 5 bases, the J end lost 4 bases, and 13 bases lay between the germline ends. The CDR3 consists of 14 residues. Germline V CDR1 and CDR2: MNHNS, SASEGT.